Following are 16 T cell receptor beta chains from one sample sequenced in a study of blood T cell repertoires in COVID-19. The protocol was immunoSEQ multiplex PCR, while the TCRdb copy is restricted to in-frame clones and leaves out a portion. The repertoire holds about 94,000 clones, with approximately 79% as singletons. Sequencing was carried out using peripheral blood. These receptors came from a man in his 70s with COVID-19, enrolled during active disease.

The chain combines TRBV28 with TRBJ2-7; no clear D. CDR3 length: 12 residues. Germline-derived CDR1 and CDR2 are MDHEN and SYDVKM. Trimming took off 2 bases at V and 4 bases at J, with 6 bases between the two ends. CDR3 in amino acids: CASSLPLYEQYF. DNA of the CDR3: TGTGCCAGCAGTTTACCCCTTTACGAGCAGTACTTC.

The gene calls are TRBV29-1 and TRBJ2-3, with unresolved D. CDR3 length equals 15 residues. Trimming cost V 4 bases and J 2 bases, with 16 bases left between them. Germline V gene sequence: CDR1 SQVTM, CDR2 ANQGSEA. The CDR3 nucleotides are TGCAGCGTTGTATTCGGTACCAGACACACAGATACGCAGTATTTT. Protein product: CSVVFGTRHTDTQYF.

The rearrangement joins TRBV18 to TRBJ2-3; D might be TRBD2 (6 bases). The CDR3 consists of 17 residues. V shed 1 base and J shed 0 bases, with 14 bases lying between them. The germline V gene has CDR1 KGHSH and CDR2 LQKENI. The CDR3, as DNA: TGTGCCAGCTCACCACGGATGCGCGGGGCTAGCACAGATACGCAGTATTTT. Amino acid sequence: CASSPRMRGASTDTQYF.

This clone came up a few times. The rearrangement joins TRBV2 to TRBJ1-6, with TRBD1 as a possible D gene (5 bases). Trimming left V 3 bases short and J 9 bases short, with 12 bases between. CDR3 length: 14 residues. The germline V gene encodes CDR1 SNHLY and CDR2 FYNNEI. Here the CDR3 reads CASSDQGLGSPLHF. CDR3 bases: TGTGCCAGCAGTGACCAGGGTCTAGGTTCACCCCTCCACTTT. The full variable domain, completed using reference TRBV2 and TRBJ1-6, is EPEVTQTPSHQVTQMGQEVILRCVPISNHLYFYWYRQILGQKVEFLVSFYNNEISEKSEIFDDQFSVERPDGSNFTLKIRSTKLEDSAMYFCASSDQGLGSPLHFGNGTRLTVT.

This chain links TRBV23-1 with TRBJ1-3; D gene uncertain. TRBV23-1 is reported as an ORF; its role is uncertain. This CDR3 comprises 14 residues. V was shortened by 1 base and J by 9 bases, with 13 bases between the two germline ends. The DNA for the CDR3 is TGCGCCAGCAGTCAATTATTTGCCGACATCACCATATATTTT. Its translation is CASSQLFADITIYF.

The rearrangement joins TRBV18 to TRBJ2-7, with a tentative D call TRBD1 (6 bases). This CDR3 is built from 14 residues. CDR1 and CDR2 from the germline V gene are KGHSH and LQKENI. Trimming removed 3 bases from V and 0 bases from J, with 9 bases in between. CDR3 nucleotides: TGTGCCAGCTCACCCGGACAGAGCTCCTACGAGCAGTACTTC. This sequence encodes CASSPGQSSYEQYF. The full variable domain, in which reference TRBV18 and TRBJ2-7 provide the parts outside the CDR3, is NAGVMQNPRHLVRRRGQEARLRCSPMKGHSHVYWYRQLPEEGLKFMVYLQKENIIDESGMPKERFSAEFPKEGPSILRIQQVVRGDSAAYFCASSPGQSSYEQYFGPGTRLTVT.

J is TRBJ2-5 and V is TRBV29-1; a weak D match, TRBD1 (5 bases). This CDR3 region has 12 residues. CDR1 is SQVTM, CDR2 ANQGSEA, per germline. Trimming cost V 5 bases and J 5 bases, with 12 bases left between them. For the CDR3, the DNA is TGCAGCGTTATTGGGGCAGCGGAGACCCAGTACTTC. It specifies CSVIGAAETQYF.

This chain connects TRBV18 to TRBJ2-7; 8 bases fit TRBD2. The V gene's germline CDR1 is KGHSH and CDR2 LQKENI. The CDR3 runs 15 residues. The ends lost 6 bases at V and 5 bases at J; junction bases unmatched: 12. The CDR3 loop is CASSPAGGDFDEQYF. CDR3 coding DNA: TGTGCCAGCTCGCCAGCCGGGGGGGATTTCGACGAGCAGTACTTC.

The genes are TRBV7-8 and TRBJ1-2, with D possibly being TRBD1 (5 bases). CDR1 SGHVS and CDR2 FQNEAQ come from the germline V gene. CDR3 size: 15 residues. V was clipped by 1 base and J by 0 bases, with 9 bases between them. As DNA, the CDR3 is TGTGCCAGCAGCTTAGTGGGGCAATCTAACTATGGCTACACCTTC. Translating it yields CASSLVGQSNYGYTF. Based on the CDR3 plus reference TRBV7-8 and TRBJ1-2, the full variable domain is GAGVSQSPRYKVAKRGQDVALRCDPISGHVSLFWYQQALGQGPEFLTYFQNEAQLDKSGLPSDRFFAERPEGSVSTLKIQRTQQEDSAVYLCASSLVGQSNYGYTFGSGTRLTVV.

The gene calls are TRBV4-1 and TRBJ1-4; 7 positions match TRBD1. The ends lost 0 bases at V and 8 bases at J; junction bases unmatched: 9. The CDR3 extends over 16 amino acids. The germline V gene has CDR1 MGHRA and CDR2 YSYEKL. The CDR3 loop reads CASSQDTRQGYEKLFF. As DNA, the CDR3 is TGCGCCAGCAGCCAAGATACCCGACAGGGTTACGAAAAACTGTTTTTT.

The V gene is TRBV2, the J gene TRBJ2-3; 10 positions match TRBD1. V trimming: 8 bases; J trimming: 4 bases; junction bases outside the gene matches: 6. The CDR3 runs 14 residues. CDR1 is SNHLY and CDR2 is FYNNEI in the germline V gene. The DNA for the CDR3 is TGTGCCAGCCAGACAGGGGGCTTATCAGATACGCAGTATTTT. Translated, it gives CASQTGGLSDTQYF. Full variable domain (missing parts from reference TRBV2 and TRBJ2-3): EPEVTQTPSHQVTQMGQEVILRCVPISNHLYFYWYRQILGQKVEFLVSFYNNEISEKSEIFDDQFSVERPDGSNFTLKIRSTKLEDSAMYFCASQTGGLSDTQYFGPGTRLTVL.

DNA of the CDR3: TGTGCCAGTAGTAAAGCGGGGACGAACACCGGGGAGCTGTTTTTT. This sequence encodes CASSKAGTNTGELFF. V usage is TRBV19 and J usage is TRBJ2-2; 7 bases agree with TRBD2. CDR1 is LNHDA and CDR2 is SQIVND in the germline V gene (reference sequence). V lost 4 bases, J lost 0 bases, and 2 bases stayed unmatched. The CDR3 sequence is 15 residues long.

The chain joins TRBV7-9 to TRBJ2-5; D perhaps matches TRBD2 (7 bases). This CDR3 is 18 amino acids long. CDR1 and CDR2 (germline): SEHNR, FQNEAQ (reference sequence). V lost 5 bases and J lost 5, with 27 bases in between. The CDR3 reads CASSIRLGHSRGGETQYF. DNA for the CDR3: TGTGCCAGCAGCATCCGCTTGGGGCATTCGAGGGGGGGCGAGACCCAGTACTTC.

The chain uses TRBV6-2 or TRBV6-3 and TRBJ2-3, with 11 bases fitting TRBD2. V was pared by 3 bases and J by 6 bases, with 8 bases of the junction left unmatched. Germline V lookup: CDR1 MNHEY, CDR2 SVGEGT. The length of the CDR3 is 16 residues. The CDR3 spells CASSYWLAGGRDTQYF. The CDR3 nucleotides are TGTGCCAGCAGTTATTGGCTAGCGGGAGGTCGGGATACGCAGTATTTT.

The rearrangement uses TRBV27 and TRBJ2-7; TRBD1 aligns across 9 bases. This CDR3 contains 14 residues. J gave up 6 bases and V 7 bases, and 10 bases lay outside the gene matches. Germline V CDR1 and CDR2: MNHEY, SMNVEV (reference sequence). The CDR3 loop is CASTRDRASPEQYF. CDR3 in DNA: TGTGCCAGCACCAGGGACAGGGCATCTCCCGAGCAGTACTTC.

The chain is built from TRBV19 and TRBJ1-1; 7 bases align to TRBD1. V was clipped by 6 bases and J by 4 bases; unmatched bases: 5. The CDR3 runs to 13 residues. Germline-derived CDR1 and CDR2 are LNHDA and SQIVND (reference sequence). The CDR3: CASSVGQVTEAFF. The CDR3 region has the DNA TGTGCCAGTAGCGTCGGACAGGTCACTGAAGCTTTCTTT.